The 18 T cell receptor beta chains below come from one sample, sequenced in a study of cytomegalovirus exposure and HLA in healthy donors. PCR was performed using 60 Vbeta and 13 Jbeta primers. Libraries were prepared by immunoSEQ multiplex PCR; TCRdb keeps only in-frame clonotypes and omits some of them. This table holds some 66,000 clones, roughly 75% found once. Material for sequencing was PBMCs. These receptors all stem from a man in his fifties or sixties in good health and CMV-seropositive.

The V call is TRBV25-1, the J call TRBJ2-3; tentative D call: TRBD1 (6 bases). Trimming stripped 1 base from V and 0 bases from J, with 8 bases between. CDR1 and CDR2 (germline): MGHDK, SYGVNS. The CDR3 consists of 15 residues. The CDR3 coding sequence is TGTGCCAGCAGTGAATCCAGGGGTAGCACAGATACGCAGTATTTT. It codes for CASSESRGSTDTQYF.

The V call is TRBV5-1, the J call TRBJ2-2; 14 bases are a match to TRBD2. CDR1 is SGHRS and CDR2 is YFSETQ in the germline V gene. V shed 3 bases and J 5 bases; nucleotides not matched to a gene: 3. The CDR3 length is 16 residues. CDR3: CASSSTSGRGTGELFF. The CDR3 region has the DNA TGCGCCAGCAGCTCGACTAGCGGGAGGGGTACCGGGGAGCTGTTTTTT.

This chain joins TRBV6-1 and TRBJ2-7; 8 bases line up with TRBD1. Germline lookup yields CDR1 MNHNS and CDR2 SASEGT. J lost 3 bases, V lost 6 bases, and 10 bases had no gene match. The length of the CDR3 is 15 residues. In DNA, the CDR3 is TGTGCCAGCAGCATCGGACAGGGTCTTCGCTACGAGCAGTACTTC. Its translation is CASSIGQGLRYEQYF.

V gene TRBV5-1 combines with J gene TRBJ2-1, with 8 bases that match TRBD2. The germline gives CDR1 SGHRS, CDR2 YFSETQ. The CDR3 has 16 amino acids. With 1 base clipped from V and 7 bases from J, the junction kept 10 bases outside the gene matches. The CDR3 DNA reads as TGCGCCAGCAGCTTGCAGGGCAGCGGGAGCCGGAATGAGCAGTTCTTC. Its translation: CASSLQGSGSRNEQFF.

A single count supports this clone. This chain links TRBV5-1 with TRBJ1-1, with unresolved D. CDR3 length equals 14 residues. V shed 2 bases and J shed 0 bases, with 8 bases lying between them. Germline values: CDR1 SGHRS, CDR2 YFSETQ. CDR3 residues: CASSLGSVNTEAFF. The CDR3 DNA is TGCGCCAGCAGCTTAGGGAGCGTGAACACTGAAGCTTTCTTT.

This chain uses TRBV28 with TRBJ1-6; D remains ambiguous. Trimming shortened V by 4 bases and J by 7 bases, and 11 bases separated the two germline ends. Germline CDR1 and CDR2: MDHEN and SYDVKM. This CDR3 region has 14 residues. The CDR3 region is CASSSGFQNSPLHF. The CDR3 DNA is TGTGCCAGCAGTTCGGGTTTTCAGAATTCACCCCTCCACTTT.

The chain links TRBV5-1 to TRBJ2-3; 8 bases map to TRBD2. Germline CDR1 reads SGHRS; CDR2 reads YFSETQ. V shed 1 base, J shed 4 bases, and the junction held 5 bases outside the gene matches. There are 15 residues in the CDR3. In DNA, the CDR3 is TGCGCCAGCAGCTTGAATAGCGGGGTGGCAGATACGCAGTATTTT. Translation: CASSLNSGVADTQYF.

The rearrangement joins TRBV5-1 to TRBJ2-1; TRBD1 is a possible D gene (6 bases). V was cut by 7 bases and J by 7 bases, with 12 bases left in between. CDR3 length equals 12 residues. Looked up from germline, CDR1 is SGHRS and CDR2 is YFSETQ. The CDR3 region has the DNA TGCGCCAGCCGTGGTAGGGGGAATGAGCAGTTCTTC. Encoded protein: CASRGRGNEQFF.

The J gene is TRBJ1-2, the V gene TRBV6-1; D gene uncertain. Trimming shortened V by 5 bases and J by 5 bases, and 12 bases separated the two germline ends. The length of the CDR3 is 13 residues. Germline CDR1 reads MNHNS; CDR2 reads SASEGT. The CDR3 DNA is TGTGCCAGCAGTAAGGTCGGAGCATATGGCTACACCTTC. Its protein product is CASSKVGAYGYTF.

The count of this clone is one. The gene calls are TRBV7-8 and TRBJ2-2; unclear D gene. Trimming removed 6 bases from V and 7 bases from J, with 9 bases in between. Per the germline V gene, CDR1 is SGHVS and CDR2 is FQNEAQ. The CDR3 extends over 12 amino acids. The CDR3 DNA is TGTGCCAGCAGTCGTATCGGCGGGGAGCTGTTTTTT. This gives the protein CASSRIGGELFF.

CDR3 coding DNA: TGTGCCAGCAGCACCGGGACTAGGGTGAGAGGGGAGCAGTTCTTC. Translation gives CASSTGTRVRGEQFF. This rearrangement joins TRBV5-8 to TRBJ2-1; 8 bases line up with TRBD2. Trimming took 4 bases from V and 10 from J; bases not matched to a gene: 13. The CDR3 spans 15 residues. CDR1 is SGHTS, CDR2 YDEGEE, per germline. The entire variable domain, with the rest obtained from reference TRBV5-8 and TRBJ2-1, is as follows: EAGVTQSPTHLIKTRGQQATLRCSPISGHTSVYWYQQALGLGLQFLLWYDEGEERNRGNFPPRFSGRQFPNYSSELNVNALELEDSALYLCASSTGTRVRGEQFFGPGTRLTVL.

This clone was observed once. The V and J genes are TRBV19 and TRBJ2-1; TRBD2 matches at 12 bases. CDR1 LNHDA and CDR2 SQIVND come from the germline V gene (reference sequence). Losses at the gene ends were 5 bases for V and 7 bases for J; bases not matched to a gene: 6. CDR3 length: 15 residues. CDR3 protein: CASSVLAGGKNEQFF. As DNA, the CDR3 is TGTGCCAGTAGTGTCCTAGCGGGAGGGAAGAATGAGCAGTTCTTC.

The chain recombines TRBV9 with TRBJ2-7; 12 nucleotides agree with TRBD1. The CDR3 loop spans 15 amino acids. Trimming removed 3 bases from V and 5 bases from J; junction bases left unmatched: 6. Per the germline V gene, CDR1 is SGDLS and CDR2 is YYNGEE. CDR3 amino acids: CASSGSGTGGNEQYF. The CDR3 nucleotides are TGTGCCAGCAGCGGTTCCGGGACAGGGGGCAACGAGCAGTACTTC.

The CDR3 DNA reads TGTGCCAGCAGTGTCAGCTCCTACGAGCAGTACTTC. The encoded protein is CASSVSSYEQYF. This chain connects TRBV27 to TRBJ2-7, with D unresolved. This CDR3 contains 12 residues. V lost 5 bases and J 0 bases, leaving 5 bases between the germline ends. Germline CDR1 reads MNHEY; CDR2 reads SMNVEV (reference sequence).

This chain links TRBV11-2 with TRBJ2-2, with D perhaps TRBD2 (6 bases). The CDR3 has 15 amino acids. Trimming shortened V by 2 bases and J by 4 bases, and 11 bases separated the two germline ends. Germline V CDR1 and CDR2: SGHAT, FQNNGV. CDR3 in amino acids: CASSLPGLSTGELFF. The CDR3 nucleotides are TGTGCCAGCAGCTTACCGGGACTCTCCACCGGGGAGCTGTTTTTT.

DNA of the CDR3: TGTGCCAGCAGTCCGGGACAGGGACAGCCCCAGCATTTT. Amino acid sequence: CASSPGQGQPQHF. The rearrangement links TRBV27 to TRBJ1-5; 9 positions match TRBD1. Germline V CDR1 and CDR2: MNHEY, SMNVEV (reference sequence). Trimming at V came to 5 bases and at J to 7 bases, leaving 3 bases not matched to a gene. CDR3 length: 13 residues.

The chain uses TRBV13 and TRBJ2-1; D is ambiguous. The germline V and J ends were trimmed by 0 bases and 0 bases, with 12 bases remaining between them. The CDR3 sequence is 17 residues long. Germline V gene lookup returns CDR1 PRHDT and CDR2 FYEKMQ (reference sequence). The CDR3 DNA follows: TGTGCCAGCAGCTTAGGGCTAGAGGTGGGCTCCTACAATGAGCAGTTCTTC. Its translation: CASSLGLEVGSYNEQFF.

The chain uses TRBV19 and TRBJ1-1; no clear D gene. Germline-derived CDR1 and CDR2 are LNHDA and SQIVND (reference sequence). The V end was cut by 3 bases, the J end by 0 bases, with 11 bases between. This CDR3 contains 15 residues. The CDR3 region has the DNA TGTGCCAGTAGTATCGTCCACAGCCTGAACACTGAAGCTTTCTTT. Amino acids: CASSIVHSLNTEAFF.